The clone carrying this T cell receptor (beta chain) was seen many times. What it binds is unknown. Looked up from germline, CDR1 is SGDLS and CDR2 is YYNGEE. The CDR3 is made up of 14 amino acids. V lost 3 bases and J 8 bases, leaving 12 bases between the germline ends. This record belongs to a study of T cells in Graves' hyperthyroidism and ophthalmopathy. Findings of the study overall: Most thyroid clonotypes that were expanded above 0.001 also turned up in blood.

Amplification targeted TCR beta CDR3 regions from RNA transcripts. The HTBI primer set served for first-round RT-PCR of the TCR CDR3. Each CDR3 protein is one row after TCRdb ran MiXCR on the multiplex PCR reads. This table has about 360,000 distinct CDR3 sequences, roughly an eighth appearing once. Stable Graves' hyperthyroidism meant no ophthalmopathy progression within 18 months. The patients, who ranged from 18 to 65 in age, presented with newly diagnosed hyperthyroidism lasting under 2 months. PBMCs were derived from roughly 10 ml fresh peripheral blood. This TCR was sampled from a woman in her late teens or twenties with Graves' hyperthyroidism. This chain uses TRBV9 with TRBJ1-6; no clear D. The source material was blood. The CDR3 is CASSARVFDSPLHF. As DNA, the CDR3 is TGTGCCAGCAGCGCCCGGGTGTTCGATTCACCCCTCCACTTT. The full variable domain, its missing parts supplied by reference TRBV9 and TRBJ1-6, is DSGVTQTPKHLITATGQRVTLRCSPRSGDLSVYWYQQSLDQGLQFLIQYYNGEERAKGNILERFSAQQFPDLHSELNLSSLELGDSALYFCASSARVFDSPLHFGNGTRLTVT.